The 6 T cell receptor beta chains below come from one sample, sequenced in a study of cytomegalovirus exposure and HLA in healthy donors. The PCR contained 60 Vbeta and 13 Jbeta primers. The table came from immunoSEQ multiplex PCR; TCRdb's copy has only in-frame clones and leaves some out. The data contain roughly 150,000 clones, under 85% of them seen just once; the ten biggest clones take up 5% to 6.5%. Sequencing used PBMCs. The source is a woman in her late teens or twenties in good health and CMV-seropositive.

V usage is TRBV27 and J usage is TRBJ2-3, with no clear D. The CDR3 loop spans 13 amino acids. With 0 bases removed from V and 4 bases from J, the gap between germline ends came to 5 bases. The V gene's germline CDR1 is MNHEY and CDR2 SMNVEV (reference sequence). CDR3 nucleotides: TGTGCCAGCAGTTTATCCGGGTCAGATACGCAGTATTTT. This gives the protein CASSLSGSDTQYF.

This clone has a single count. The rearrangement uses TRBV2 and TRBJ1-6; 11 bases are shared with TRBD1. The ends lost 6 bases at V and 4 bases at J; junction bases unmatched: 5. The CDR3 has 16 amino acids. The germline CDR1 and CDR2 sequences are SNHLY and FYNNEI. CDR3 region: CASRLGQGEYNSPLHF. The CDR3 DNA reads TGTGCCAGCAGGCTGGGACAGGGGGAATATAATTCACCCCTCCACTTT.

CDR3: CASSEAPEGGTEAFF. CDR3 DNA: TGTGCCAGCAGTGAAGCGCCGGAGGGCGGCACTGAAGCTTTCTTT. The chain combines TRBV6-1 with TRBJ1-1; D uncertain. Trimming removed 0 bases at V and 4 bases at J, with 12 bases between. Germline CDR1 MNHNS, CDR2 SASEGT. The CDR3 has 15 residues.

V usage is TRBV2 and J usage is TRBJ1-1; 8 nucleotides match TRBD1. The germline V gene has CDR1 SNHLY and CDR2 FYNNEI. The ends lost 6 bases at V and 4 bases at J; junction bases unmatched: 4. The CDR3 loop spans 13 amino acids. CDR3 protein: CASRWTGRTEAFF. Written as DNA, the CDR3 is TGTGCCAGCAGATGGACAGGGCGCACTGAAGCTTTCTTT.

The V and J genes are TRBV5-4 and TRBJ2-1, with a tentative D call TRBD1 (5 bases). V was trimmed by 2 bases and J by 5 bases, leaving 11 bases between them. Germline V CDR1 and CDR2: SGHNT, YYREEE (reference sequence). This CDR3 has 14 amino acids. CDR3 loop: CASSFIQENNEQFF. CDR3 nucleotide sequence: TGTGCCAGCAGCTTTATACAGGAGAACAATGAGCAGTTCTTC.

This clone was seen only a few times. The CDR3 sequence is CASSYDGQGASNTEAFF. The DNA of the CDR3 is TGTGCCAGCAGCTATGACGGACAGGGGGCATCGAACACTGAAGCTTTCTTT. The chain recombines TRBV5-4 with TRBJ1-1, with 11 bases fitting TRBD1. The CDR3 is 17 amino acids. Trimming took 3 bases from V and 1 from J; bases not matched to a gene: 8. Germline V gene data show CDR1 as SGHNT and CDR2 as YYREEE (reference sequence).